The present T cell receptor beta chain was sequenced within a study of T cell repertoires in cytomegalovirus infection. This CDR3 contains 17 residues. The ends lost 6 bases at V and 0 bases at J; junction bases unmatched: 8. Germline-derived CDR1 and CDR2 are ENHRY and SYGVKD. Study results and caveats: HLA-C-restricted CMV-specific TCR beta clonotypes were dominant in the ex vivo response.

This clonotype was detected only a few times. Its specificity is not known. Using its own MiXCR run on the reads, TCRdb lists one record per CDR3 protein. The repertoire holds some 300,000 distinct CDR3 sequences, with roughly 13% as singletons. The chain joins TRBV10-3 to TRBJ2-1; TRBD2 matches at 10 bases. The sample was PBMCs. The clonotype was recovered from a human donor in good health (CMV status not recorded). Some clones in this sample may be carry-over from other donors' samples. The CDR3 spells CAIRKSGLADSYNEQFF. In DNA, the CDR3 is TGTGCCATCAGAAAGTCAGGACTAGCGGACTCCTACAATGAGCAGTTCTTC.